This T cell receptor beta chain derives from a study of beta chain features in type 1 diabetes (dated by TCRdb to the late 2010s). Some background on the complete study: Patients and healthy donors did not differ in mean age, gender distribution, total cell number or subset yield. Regulatory and stem cell-like memory subsets were obtained from only 8 patients and about 8 healthy donors, while naive and central memory subsets were obtained from all 30 or so donors. A total of roughly 110 million sorted cells were examined across all samples, and the number of cells per subset was strongly correlated with RNA yield. In the study, recently diagnosed type 1 diabetes patients and matched healthy donors were compared on the TCRB repertoires of their sorted circulating CD4+ T cell subsets.

From each donor, a single peripheral blood sample of around 120 mL on average was drawn into heparinised tubes. Using a panel that included CD45RO, CCR7, CD25, CD127, CD95 and CD27, naive, central memory, regulatory and stem cell-like memory CD4+ T cells were sorted on a BD FACSAria II. A purity above 95% was achieved for all sorted populations. PBMCs were separated immediately by Lymphoprep density gradient centrifugation and were stained directly, without being cultured. To minimize batch effects, samples were stained and sorted in pairs, one healthy donor with one patient per experiment. Concerning this clone itself: The specificity of this receptor is unknown. No qualities accompany the bases; no much larger clone lies one base away.

The entire amount of isolated RNA was reverse transcribed using the High Capacity cDNA Reverse Transcription Kit, so the sequenced TCRB transcripts were expressed ones. Deep immunoSEQ sequencing was performed on naive, central memory and regulatory T cell samples, with an average of roughly 3.6 million total reads per sample. Sorted cells were lysed in RLT buffer, and RNA was extracted using DNase-treated RNeasy Micro or Mini kits according to cell number. Each cell subset was processed on its own to prevent cross-contamination, while patient and healthy donor samples were processed together. TCRB sequences were amplified from cDNA with the immunoSEQ multiplex PCR, producing 87-bp fragments spanning the CDR3 region. Amplicons were sequenced on the Illumina HiSeq platform. Concerning the study's data processing: Synthetic template baselines were used to correct PCR bias computationally, reads within Hamming distance 2 were collapsed together, and singletons that could not be merged were discarded. Reads were aligned to IMGT to assign V, D and J genes, CDR3 length, and insertions or deletions at six rearrangement sites. Within each subset, clonotype counts were normalized to sorted cell number, after which true diversity and Gini coefficients were computed with the tcR R package. Repertoire sharing was quantified using the overlap coefficient calculated on TCRB nucleotide sequences. Out-of-frame TCRB sequences from naive cells were analyzed as a proxy for the pre-selection repertoire. What TCRdb holds here is the immuneACCESS table cut down to in-frame rearrangements. Part of the clones is not present; checked against another copy, under half of the missing clones reflect an unresolved V gene, and the others are unexplained. D and trimming come from the DNA, and the V and J calls and clone size come from that table. Recorded for this sample are about 360,000 clones; 10% to 15% of them occurred a single time. The ten biggest clones cover around 0.02% of the sample.

Paper-wide results and their limitations: At VDJ recombination sites, patients with type 1 diabetes made fewer insertions and deleted more nucleotides, a pattern implying thymic rearrangement abnormalities. Because small numbers of individuals were included in the HLA sub-analyses, any influence of HLA type on TCRB rearrangement was left unresolved. Sequencing cDNA rather than genomic DNA could over-represent highly expressing activated cells, although activation and CD3 levels did not differ between groups. In all four CD4+ subsets, TCRB CDR3 length was moderately but significantly shorter in type 1 diabetes patients. PCR may preferentially amplify shorter templates, but because patient and control samples were amplified and corrected together, any resulting skew would affect both groups equally. Naive, central memory and regulatory TCRB repertoires appeared more similar among patients than among healthy donors.

The germline V gene gives CDR1 as MNHNS and CDR2 as SASEGT. For this chain, trimming is 5 bases at the V end and 4 bases at the J end, and the number of junction bases without a gene match is 10. There are 16 amino acids in the CDR3, from cysteine to phenylalanine inclusive. The DNA shown is the 48-base CDR3, in frame from base 1. Sequencing was carried out using naive CD4+ T cells from blood. Explained via the paper, the cell subset or site label denotes: true naive CD4+ T cells. The V and J genes are TRBV6-1 and TRBJ2-1, with 8 bases in between that match TRBD1. This receptor was obtained from a man aged 18 to 30 in good health. The bases read TGTGCCAGCAGTAAAGTCGGGACAGGAGGTTACAATGAGCAGTTCTTC. It translates to CASSKVGTGGYNEQFF.